The 20 T cell receptor beta chains listed next were all sequenced from one sample in a study of blood T cell repertoires in COVID-19. This table comes from immunoSEQ multiplex PCR, and its TCRdb copy is limited to in-frame clones, with some not included. Of 220,000 or so clones in the sample, around 84% are singletons; the top ten hold 15% to 20%. The material sequenced was peripheral blood. These receptors originate from a man aged 30 to 39 with active or convalescent COVID-19.

The rearrangement links TRBV3-1 (or the pseudogene TRBV3-2) to TRBJ2-7; the match to TRBD1 covers 7 bases. This CDR3 is built from 13 residues. Germline V gene sequence: CDR1 LGHDT, CDR2 YNNKEL (reference sequence). J was trimmed by 5 bases and V by 6 bases; bases with no gene match: 7. The CDR3 reads CASSDRVKDEQYF. For the CDR3, the DNA is TGTGCCAGCAGTGACAGGGTAAAGGACGAGCAGTACTTC.

The chain joins TRBV5-5 to TRBJ1-1, with D uncertain. The V gene's germline CDR1 is SGHKS and CDR2 YYEKEE (reference sequence). Trimming pared 0 bases from V and 1 base from J, leaving 7 bases between. The CDR3 contains 14 residues. DNA of the CDR3: TGTGCCAGCAGCTTGGTAAACAGGAACACTGAAGCTTTCTTT. Residues: CASSLVNRNTEAFF.

The CDR3, as DNA: TGTGCCAGCAGTCAACAGGGGGCGAACACTGAAGCTTTCTTT. It yields the protein CASSQQGANTEAFF. The V gene is TRBV6-2 or TRBV6-3, the J gene TRBJ1-1; 9 positions match TRBD1. With V trimmed by 5 bases and J by 1 base, 2 bases remained unmatched. In germline, CDR1 is MNHEY, CDR2 SVGEGT. The CDR3 has 14 amino acids.

The V gene is TRBV3-1 (or the pseudogene TRBV3-2), the J gene TRBJ2-4; perhaps TRBD1 as D (5 bases). In germline, CDR1 is LGHDT, CDR2 YNNKEL (reference sequence). V was clipped by 0 bases and J by 8 bases, with 23 bases between them. CDR3 length equals 18 residues. CDR3 sequence reads: CASSQDLPGRAAVDIQYF. The DNA for the CDR3 is TGTGCCAGCAGCCAAGATCTTCCTGGCAGGGCCGCGGTAGACATTCAGTACTTC.

The rearrangement uses TRBV28 and TRBJ2-5, with TRBD2 identical over 8 bases. The CDR3 totals 15 residues. Germline V CDR1 and CDR2: MDHEN, SYDVKM. Losses at the gene ends were 6 bases for V and 4 bases for J; bases not matched to a gene: 10. The CDR3 is CASRLPGGGGETQYF. The CDR3 region has the DNA TGTGCCAGCAGACTACCGGGAGGGGGGGGAGAGACCCAGTACTTC. Complete variable domain (other parts from reference TRBV28 and TRBJ2-5): DVKVTQSSRYLVKRTGEKVFLECVQDMDHENMFWYRQDPGLGLRLIYFSYDVKMKEKGDIPEGYSVSREKKERFSLILESASTNQTSMYLCASRLPGGGGETQYFGPGTRLLVL.

The chain joins TRBV7-6 to TRBJ2-7; the match to TRBD1 covers 9 bases. With V trimmed by 5 bases and J by 4 bases, 9 bases remained unmatched. The CDR3 runs 15 residues. CDR1 is SGHVS, CDR2 FNYEAQ, per germline. CDR3 protein: CASSPSGTGLYEQYF. In DNA form, the CDR3 reads TGTGCCAGCAGCCCCTCCGGGACAGGGCTATACGAGCAGTACTTC.

The chain has TRBV4-1 and TRBJ1-5, with D perhaps matching TRBD1 (6 bases). Germline lookup yields CDR1 MGHRA and CDR2 YSYEKL. The CDR3 spans 12 residues. The germline V and J ends were trimmed by 3 bases and 11 bases, with 11 bases remaining between them. CDR3 in DNA: TGCGCCAGCAGCCAGGGGGGGCAGACCCAGCATTTT. This codes for CASSQGGQTQHF.

The chain combines TRBV10-1 with TRBJ2-1, with 13 bases lining up with TRBD2. The germline V gene encodes CDR1 WNHNN and CDR2 SYGVQD (reference sequence). The trim removed 0 bases at V and 6 bases at J, leaving 2 bases unmatched. This CDR3 is built from 16 residues. The CDR3 DNA reads as TGCGCCAGCAGTGAGTCGAGGACTAGCGGGGGCAATGAGCAGTTCTTC. It specifies CASSESRTSGGNEQFF.

The V gene is TRBV28, the J gene TRBJ2-1; D remains ambiguous. Per germline, CDR1 MDHEN and CDR2 SYDVKM. Trimming pared 8 bases from V and 6 bases from J, leaving 11 bases between. This CDR3 contains 12 residues. For the CDR3, the DNA is TGTGCCAGCCAAACTGCCACCAATGAGCAGTTCTTC. Protein: CASQTATNEQFF.

The chain uses TRBV12-5 and TRBJ1-2; 9 nucleotides match TRBD1. This CDR3 region has 14 residues. V was clipped by 1 base and J by 8 bases; unmatched bases: 5. Germline V CDR1 and CDR2: LGHNT, FRNRAP. CDR3 loop: CASGLGNRGQGYTF. CDR3 nucleotides: TGTGCTAGTGGTTTGGGAAACAGGGGGCAGGGCTACACCTTC. Full variable domain (missing parts from reference TRBV12-5 and TRBJ1-2): DARVTQTPRHKVTEMGQEVTMRCQPILGHNTVFWYRQTMMQGLELLAYFRNRAPLDDSGMPKDRFSAEMPDATLATLKIQPSEPRDSAVYFCASGLGNRGQGYTFGSGTRLTVV.

The gene calls are TRBV6-6 and TRBJ2-3, with D perhaps TRBD2 (7 bases). Germline assignment: CDR1 MNHNY and CDR2 SVGAGI (reference sequence). V lost 2 bases, J lost 2 bases, and 11 bases lay in between. The CDR3 is 15 residues long. The CDR3 DNA follows: TGTGCCAGCAGTTACCGGGGGGACACCACAGATACGCAGTATTTT. As protein: CASSYRGDTTDTQYF.

The chain employs TRBV30 and TRBJ2-5; TRBD2 matches at 10 bases. Germline trimming cut 4 bases from V and 3 bases from J; bases unmatched to any gene: 2. This CDR3 has 13 amino acids. Germline assignment: CDR1 GTSNPN and CDR2 SVGIG (reference sequence). The CDR3 bases are TGTGCCTGGAAACTAGCGGGGAAAGAGACCCAGTACTTC. Encoded protein: CAWKLAGKETQYF. Full variable domain (missing parts from reference TRBV30 and TRBJ2-5): SQTIHQWPATLVQPVGSPLSLECTVEGTSNPNLYWYRQAAGRGLQLLFYSVGIGQISSEVPQNLSASRPQDRQFILSSKKLLLSDSGFYLCAWKLAGKETQYFGPGTRLLVL.

The chain couples TRBV15 to TRBJ2-3; TRBD2 is a possible D gene (5 bases). Trimming pared 5 bases from V and 3 bases from J, leaving 15 bases between. This CDR3 has 15 amino acids. Germline V gene lookup returns CDR1 LNHNV and CDR2 YYDKDF (reference sequence). The CDR3 nucleotides are TGTGCCACCAGCCGAGGACTCTCCGGGACAGATACGCAGTATTTT. This codes for CATSRGLSGTDTQYF.

This rearrangement joins TRBV28 to TRBJ2-7, with D maybe TRBD2 (6 bases). Trimming took off 2 bases at V and 0 bases at J, with 11 bases between the two ends. This CDR3 region has 15 residues. The germline V gene has CDR1 MDHEN and CDR2 SYDVKM. CDR3 sequence: CASSLAGPSSYEQYF. CDR3 DNA sequence: TGTGCCAGCAGTTTAGCGGGGCCAAGCTCCTACGAGCAGTACTTC.

The chain combines TRBV24-1 with TRBJ1-4; a possible D gene is TRBD1 (6 bases). Germline lookup yields CDR1 KGHDR and CDR2 SFDVKD. V was cut by 3 bases and J by 7 bases, with 20 bases left in between. The CDR3 has 17 residues. CDR3 in DNA: TGTGCCACCAGTGATGCCAATACAGGGAAAGGGGGTGAAAAACTGTTTTTT. Protein sequence: CATSDANTGKGGEKLFF.

The chain employs TRBV4-3 and TRBJ1-5; D unresolved. The CDR3 spans 13 residues. Per the germline V gene, CDR1 is LGHNA and CDR2 is YSLEER. V lost 4 bases to trimming and J lost 5 bases, with 9 bases between them. CDR3 in amino acids: CASSLWRYQPQHF. The CDR3 DNA reads as TGCGCCAGCAGCCTTTGGAGGTATCAGCCCCAGCATTTT.

The chain carries TRBV12-3 or TRBV12-4 and TRBJ1-2; D gene unclear. The ends were cut back, 1 base at V and 2 bases at J, with 5 bases in the middle. The CDR3 contains 13 residues. The CDR3 sequence: CASSLGANYGYTF. DNA for the CDR3: TGTGCCAGCAGTTTAGGGGCCAACTATGGCTACACCTTC.

CDR3 nucleotide sequence: TGTGCCAGTAGTATCTTTTTGAACACTGAAGCTTTCTTT. Translation gives CASSIFLNTEAFF. The rearrangement links TRBV19 to TRBJ1-1; D not resolved. The V gene's germline CDR1 is LNHDA and CDR2 SQIVND (reference sequence). The CDR3 covers 13 residues. V was clipped by 3 bases and J by 0 bases, with 5 bases between them. Supplemented by reference TRBV19 and TRBJ1-1, the full variable domain reads DGGITQSPKYLFRKEGQNVTLSCEQNLNHDAMYWYRQDPGQGLRLIYYSQIVNDFQKGDIAEGYSVSREKKESFPLTVTSAQKNPTAFYLCASSIFLNTEAFFGQGTRLTVV.

The rearrangement joins TRBV5-4 to TRBJ2-2; 8 bases are a match to TRBD2. The CDR3 extends over 13 amino acids. The junction had 6 bases not matched to a gene; V was cut back by 7 bases and J by 7 bases. Germline V gives CDR1 SGHNT, CDR2 YYREEE (reference sequence). CDR3 sequence: CASSGGAVGELFF. CDR3 coding DNA: TGTGCCAGCTCGGGGGGGGCGGTCGGGGAGCTGTTTTTT.

This clone has just one count. V is TRBV10-1 and J is TRBJ1-2; no clear D. Trimming cost V 3 bases and J 4 bases, with 9 bases left between them. The CDR3 extends over 13 amino acids. Germline V gene sequence: CDR1 WNHNN, CDR2 SYGVQD (reference sequence). The CDR3 protein is CASSDDRSYGYTF. DNA of the CDR3: TGCGCCAGCAGTGATGACCGGAGCTATGGCTACACCTTC.